This entry lists 9 T cell receptor beta chains sequenced from one sample in a study of blood T cell repertoires in COVID-19 (dated by TCRdb to between 2020 and 2021). The library was made by the immunoSEQ multiplex PCR assay. In its TCRdb copy, this immuneACCESS table keeps in-frame sequences only and misses some clones. Where compared with another copy, unresolved V genes explain less than half of these, and the others have no known cause. The sample table records 65,000 to 75,000 clones; 84% of these occur just once. Of the sample, just over 4.5% is held by the ten largest clones. Sequencing input: peripheral blood. The receptor set was obtained from a woman aged 55 to 70 with acute or convalescent COVID-19.

This clone is a singleton in its sample. This chain joins TRBV7-3 and TRBJ2-1; 7 nucleotides agree with TRBD2. V lost 3 bases, J lost 5 bases, and 4 bases stayed unmatched. CDR3 size: 14 residues. The germline V gene has CDR1 SGHTA and CDR2 FQGTGA. The CDR3 loop is CASSFDGGNNEQFF. CDR3 in DNA: TGTGCCAGCAGCTTCGACGGGGGGAACAATGAGCAGTTCTTC.

The chain joins TRBV5-1 to TRBJ1-2, with no clear D. The ends were cut back, 3 bases at V and 2 bases at J, with 2 bases in the middle. This CDR3 spans 11 amino acids. Germline V gene data show CDR1 as SGHRS and CDR2 as YFSETQ. The CDR3 loop reads CASSSNYGYTF. The CDR3 DNA follows: TGCGCCAGCAGCTCAAACTATGGCTACACCTTC.

The chain is built from TRBV5-1 and TRBJ2-1; 10 nucleotides agree with TRBD2. V trimming: 4 bases; J trimming: 8 bases; junction bases outside the gene matches: 9. Per germline, CDR1 SGHRS and CDR2 YFSETQ. The CDR3 has 15 amino acids. CDR3 nucleotide sequence: TGCGCCAGCAGCCCATTTCCAGCGGGGGGGTATGAGCAGTTCTTC. It specifies CASSPFPAGGYEQFF.

The J gene is TRBJ1-1, the V gene TRBV6-6; D might be TRBD1 (6 bases). V was clipped by 6 bases and J by 2 bases, with 16 bases between them. The CDR3 runs 15 residues. The germline gives CDR1 MNHNY, CDR2 SVGAGI (reference sequence). The CDR3, as DNA: TGTGCCAGCAGCCATGGGACACGGGGTAACACTGAAGCTTTCTTT. Its protein is CASSHGTRGNTEAFF.

A single count supports this clone. The rearrangement links TRBV27 to TRBJ1-5; D is undetermined. Trimming shortened V by 3 bases and J by 0 bases, and 9 bases separated the two germline ends. From germline, CDR1 is MNHEY and CDR2 SMNVEV (reference sequence). The CDR3 consists of 15 residues. The DNA of the CDR3 is TGTGCCAGCAGTTTGGACGGGAATAGCAATCAGCCCCAGCATTTT. Amino acid sequence: CASSLDGNSNQPQHF.

This clone was observed a handful of times. V usage is TRBV28 and J usage is TRBJ1-3; TRBD1 aligns across 9 bases. Germline-derived CDR1 and CDR2 are MDHEN and SYDVKM. The CDR3 spans 17 residues. V lost 6 bases, J lost 0 bases, and 9 bases stayed unmatched. CDR3 amino acids: CASRSSQGATSGNTIYF. CDR3 bases: TGTGCCAGCAGGTCGTCACAGGGGGCAACCTCTGGAAACACCATATATTTT.

This rearrangement joins TRBV5-1 to TRBJ1-2; D remains unclear. Trimming stripped 0 bases from V and 4 bases from J, with 10 bases between. The CDR3 is 14 amino acids. Germline CDR1 SGHRS, CDR2 YFSETQ. The CDR3, as DNA: TGCGCCAGCAGCTTGGAGGAGGGCTCCTATGGCTACACCTTC. Translated, it gives CASSLEEGSYGYTF.

J is TRBJ2-3 and V is TRBV7-5; the table's D gene call, TRBD2, was not cross checked with the DNA. TRBV7-5 is given as a pseudogene. There are 22 residues in the CDR3. The CDR3 nucleotides read TGTGTCAGAAGCTTAGTCTCTTTCAACTACTCGGGGGGGCTGGTTGGCACAGATACGCAGTATTTT. Amino acid sequence: CVRSLVSFNYSGGLVGTDTQYF.

The sample holds a few counts of this clone. The V gene is TRBV11-2, the J gene TRBJ2-1, with D perhaps TRBD2 (5 bases). From germline, CDR1 is SGHAT and CDR2 FQNNGV. With 2 bases removed from V and 0 bases from J, the gap between germline ends came to 11 bases. This CDR3 spans 16 amino acids. The CDR3 spells CASSLIGESSYNEQFF. DNA for the CDR3: TGTGCCAGCAGCTTAATTGGGGAGAGCTCCTACAATGAGCAGTTCTTC.